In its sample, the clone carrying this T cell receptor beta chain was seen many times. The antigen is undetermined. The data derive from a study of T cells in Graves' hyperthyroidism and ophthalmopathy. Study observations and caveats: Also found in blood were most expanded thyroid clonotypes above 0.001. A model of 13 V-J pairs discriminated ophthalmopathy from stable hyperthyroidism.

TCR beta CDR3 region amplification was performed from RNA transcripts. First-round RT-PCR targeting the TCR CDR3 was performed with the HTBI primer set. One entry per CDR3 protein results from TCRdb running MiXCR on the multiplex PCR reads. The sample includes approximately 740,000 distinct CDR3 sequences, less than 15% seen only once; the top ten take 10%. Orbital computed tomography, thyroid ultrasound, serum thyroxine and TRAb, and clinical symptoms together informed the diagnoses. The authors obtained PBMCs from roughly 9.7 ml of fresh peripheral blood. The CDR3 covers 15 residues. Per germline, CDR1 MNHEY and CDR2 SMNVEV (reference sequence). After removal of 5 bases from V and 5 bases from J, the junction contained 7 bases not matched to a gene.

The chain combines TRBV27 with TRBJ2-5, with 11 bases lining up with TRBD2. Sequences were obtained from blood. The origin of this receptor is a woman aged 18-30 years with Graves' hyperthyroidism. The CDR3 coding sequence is TGTGCCAGCAGTATCTTAGCGGGAGGGGGGGAGACCCAGTACTTC. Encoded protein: CASSILAGGGETQYF.